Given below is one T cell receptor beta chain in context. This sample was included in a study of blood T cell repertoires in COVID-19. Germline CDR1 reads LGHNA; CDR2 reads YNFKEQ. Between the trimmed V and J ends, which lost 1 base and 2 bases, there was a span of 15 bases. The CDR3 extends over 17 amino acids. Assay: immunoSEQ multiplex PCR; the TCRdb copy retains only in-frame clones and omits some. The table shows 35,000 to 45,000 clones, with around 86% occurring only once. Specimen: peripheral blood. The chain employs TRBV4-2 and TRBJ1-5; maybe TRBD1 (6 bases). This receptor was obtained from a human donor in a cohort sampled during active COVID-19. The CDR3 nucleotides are TGTGCCAGCAGCCAAGTCGAAGGGGGAGGGGGCAATCAGCCCCAGCATTTT. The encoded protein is CASSQVEGGGGNQPQHF.